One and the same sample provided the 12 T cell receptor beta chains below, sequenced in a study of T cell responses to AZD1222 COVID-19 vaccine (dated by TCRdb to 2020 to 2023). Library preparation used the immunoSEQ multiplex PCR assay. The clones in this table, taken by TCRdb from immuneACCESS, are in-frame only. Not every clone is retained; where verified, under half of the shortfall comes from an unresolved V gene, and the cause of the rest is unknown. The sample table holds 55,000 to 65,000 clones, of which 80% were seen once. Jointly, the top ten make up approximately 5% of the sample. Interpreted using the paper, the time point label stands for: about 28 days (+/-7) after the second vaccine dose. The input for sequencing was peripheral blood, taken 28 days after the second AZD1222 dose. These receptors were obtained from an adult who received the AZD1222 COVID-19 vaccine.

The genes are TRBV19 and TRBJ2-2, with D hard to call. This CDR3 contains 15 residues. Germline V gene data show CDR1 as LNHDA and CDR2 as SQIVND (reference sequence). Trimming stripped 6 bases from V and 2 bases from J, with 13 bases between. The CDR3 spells CASRADPKNTGELFF. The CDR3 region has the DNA TGTGCCAGTAGAGCCGACCCTAAAAACACCGGGGAGCTGTTTTTT.

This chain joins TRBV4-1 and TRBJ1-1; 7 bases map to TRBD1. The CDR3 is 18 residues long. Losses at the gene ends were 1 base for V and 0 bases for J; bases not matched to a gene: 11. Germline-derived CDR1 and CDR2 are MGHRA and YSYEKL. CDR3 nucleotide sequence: TGCGCCAGCAGCCAAGGATCGGGCAGGGGGTTCATGAACACTGAAGCTTTCTTT. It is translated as CASSQGSGRGFMNTEAFF.

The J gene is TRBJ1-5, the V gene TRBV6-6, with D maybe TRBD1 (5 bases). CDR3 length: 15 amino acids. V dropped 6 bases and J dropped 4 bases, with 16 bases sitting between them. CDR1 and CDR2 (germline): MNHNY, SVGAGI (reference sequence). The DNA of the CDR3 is TGTGCCAGCAGCACCGGGGGGGGTGGGAATCAGCCCCAGCATTTT. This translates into CASSTGGGGNQPQHF.

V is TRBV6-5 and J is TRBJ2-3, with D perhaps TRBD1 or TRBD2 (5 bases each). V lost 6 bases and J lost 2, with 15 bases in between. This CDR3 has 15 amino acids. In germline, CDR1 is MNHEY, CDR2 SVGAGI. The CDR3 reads CASSLRDRDTDTQYF. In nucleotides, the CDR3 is TGTGCCAGCAGCCTACGGGACCGCGACACAGATACGCAGTATTTT.

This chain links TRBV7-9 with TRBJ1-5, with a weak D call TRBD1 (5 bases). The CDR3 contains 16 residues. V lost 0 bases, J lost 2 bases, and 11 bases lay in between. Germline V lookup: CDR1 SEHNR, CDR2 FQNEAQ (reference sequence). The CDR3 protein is CASSLAQGGGNQPQHF. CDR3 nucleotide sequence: TGTGCCAGCAGCTTAGCCCAGGGTGGCGGCAATCAGCCCCAGCATTTT.

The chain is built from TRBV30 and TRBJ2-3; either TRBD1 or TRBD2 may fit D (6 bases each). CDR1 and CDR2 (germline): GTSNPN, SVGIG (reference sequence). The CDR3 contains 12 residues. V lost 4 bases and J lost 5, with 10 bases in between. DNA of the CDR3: TGTGCCTGGAAAGAGGGGGGAGATACGCAGTATTTT. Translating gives CAWKEGGDTQYF.

CDR3 residues: CASSELGAQDTQYF. The CDR3 DNA sequence: TGCGCCAGCAGTGAGCTGGGGGCGCAAGATACGCAGTATTTT. The chain uses TRBV10-1 and TRBJ2-3, with TRBD1 as a possible D gene (6 bases). Germline CDR1 and CDR2: WNHNN and SYGVQD (reference sequence). The CDR3 extends over 14 amino acids. V was trimmed by 2 bases and J by 5 bases, leaving 11 bases between them.

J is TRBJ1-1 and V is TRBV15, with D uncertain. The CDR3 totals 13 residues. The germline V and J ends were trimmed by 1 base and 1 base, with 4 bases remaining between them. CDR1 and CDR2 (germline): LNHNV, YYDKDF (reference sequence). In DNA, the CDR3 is TGTGCCACCAGCAGAGGTGGGAACACTGAAGCTTTCTTT. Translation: CATSRGGNTEAFF.

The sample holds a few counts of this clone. CDR3 loop: CASSLGVEHGYTF. DNA of the CDR3: TGTGCCAGCAGTTTAGGAGTGGAGCATGGCTACACCTTC. This chain links TRBV28 with TRBJ1-2; the D is unclear. V lost 2 bases, J lost 6 bases, and 10 bases lay in between. CDR1 and CDR2 (germline): MDHEN, SYDVKM. The CDR3 is 13 residues long.

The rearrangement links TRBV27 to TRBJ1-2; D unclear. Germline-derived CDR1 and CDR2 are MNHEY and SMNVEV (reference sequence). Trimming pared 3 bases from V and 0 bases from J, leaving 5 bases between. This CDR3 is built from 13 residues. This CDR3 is CASSFGPNYGYTF. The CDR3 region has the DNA TGTGCCAGCAGTTTTGGTCCTAACTATGGCTACACCTTC.

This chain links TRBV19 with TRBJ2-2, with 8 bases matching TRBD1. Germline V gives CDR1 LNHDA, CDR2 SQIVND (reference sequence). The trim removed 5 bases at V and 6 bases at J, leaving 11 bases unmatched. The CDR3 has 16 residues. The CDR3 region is CASSHNRGLGAGELFF. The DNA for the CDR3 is TGTGCCAGTAGTCACAACAGGGGGTTGGGGGCCGGGGAGCTGTTTTTT.

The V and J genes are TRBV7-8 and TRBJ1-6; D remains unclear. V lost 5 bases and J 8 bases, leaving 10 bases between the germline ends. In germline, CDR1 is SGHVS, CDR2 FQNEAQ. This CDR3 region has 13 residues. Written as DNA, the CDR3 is TGTGCCAGCAGCCCGGTATTGGATTCACCCCTCCACTTT. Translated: CASSPVLDSPLHF. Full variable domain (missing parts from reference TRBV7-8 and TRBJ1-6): GAGVSQSPRYKVAKRGQDVALRCDPISGHVSLFWYQQALGQGPEFLTYFQNEAQLDKSGLPSDRFFAERPEGSVSTLKIQRTQQEDSAVYLCASSPVLDSPLHFGNGTRLTVT.